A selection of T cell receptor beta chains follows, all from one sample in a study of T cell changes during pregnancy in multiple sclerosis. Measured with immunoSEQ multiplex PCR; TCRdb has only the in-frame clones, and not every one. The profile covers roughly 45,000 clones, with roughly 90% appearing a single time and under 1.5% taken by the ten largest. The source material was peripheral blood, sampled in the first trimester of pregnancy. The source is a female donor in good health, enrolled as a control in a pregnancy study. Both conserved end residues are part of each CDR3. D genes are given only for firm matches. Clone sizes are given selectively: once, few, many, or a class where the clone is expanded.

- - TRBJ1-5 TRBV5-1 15 TGCGCCAGCAGCTTAGATGGCAGGGTTGAACAGCCCCAGCATTTT CASSLDGRVEQPQHF
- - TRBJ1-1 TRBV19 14 TGTGCCAGTAGTATTGGCAGGGGGAACACTGAAGCTTTCTTT CASSIGRGNTEAFF
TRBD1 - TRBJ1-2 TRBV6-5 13 TGTGCCAGCAGTTACGGGACAGACTATGGCTACACCTTC CASSYGTDYGYTF
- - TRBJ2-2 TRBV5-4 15 TGTGCCAGCAGCGCCGGGGGGCGGTACACCGGGGAGCTGTTTTTT CASSAGGRYTGELFF
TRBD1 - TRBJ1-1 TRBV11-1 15 TGTGCCAGCAGCATGATGACAGGGTCGAACACTGAAGCTTTCTTT CASSMMTGSNTEAFF
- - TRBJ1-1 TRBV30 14 TGTGCCTGGCGTATAGGGGGAGTGAACACTGAAGCTTTCTTT CAWRIGGVNTEAFF
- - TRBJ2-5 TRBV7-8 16 TGTGCCAGCAGCTTAGCGTACAGGGTGCAATCGGGGACCCAGTACTTC CASSLAYRVQSGTQYF
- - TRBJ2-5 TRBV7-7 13 TGTGCCAGCAGCCCAGGGATTAGGGAGACCCAGTACTTC CASSPGIRETQYF
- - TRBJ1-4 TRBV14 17 TGTGCCAGCAGCCAAGATCTAGGACCGAGGGCTAATGAAAAACTGTTTTTT CASSQDLGPRANEKLFF
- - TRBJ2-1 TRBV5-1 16 TGCGCCAGCAGCTTGGGCACGGGAGTTACCTACAATGAGCAGTTCTTC CASSLGTGVTYNEQFF
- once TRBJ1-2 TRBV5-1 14 TGCGCCAGCAGCTTCTCGCCGGGGTCAGGTGGCTACACCTTC CASSFSPGSGGYTF
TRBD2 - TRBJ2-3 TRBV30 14 TGTGCCTGGAGGGGACTAGTGAGCACAGATACGCAGTATTTT CAWRGLVSTDTQYF
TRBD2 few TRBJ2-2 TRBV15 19 TGTGCCACCAGCAGAGAGGGGCTAAGCGGGGGGCGGAACACCGGGGAGCTGTTTTTT CATSREGLSGGRNTGELFF
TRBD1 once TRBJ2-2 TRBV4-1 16 TGCGCCAGCAGCCTCGACAGGGGAGCGAACACCGGGGAGCTGTTTTTT CASSLDRGANTGELFF
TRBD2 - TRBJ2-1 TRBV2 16 TGTGCCAGCAGTGGATCCCCCTTGACTAGCGGCAATGAGCAGTTCTTC CASSGSPLTSGNEQFF
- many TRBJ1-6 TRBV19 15 TGTGCCAGTAGTTCCAACAGGGCGGACAATTCACCCCTCCACTTT CASSSNRADNSPLHF
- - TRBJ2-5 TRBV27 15 TGTGCCAGCAGTTTATTCGGGGGACCAGGCGAGACCCAGTACTTC CASSLFGGPGETQYF
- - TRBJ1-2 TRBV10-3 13 TGTGCCATTCGGGAAGCCCAAGCCGAGGGCTACACCTTC CAIREAQAEGYTF
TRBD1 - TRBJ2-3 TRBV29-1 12 TGCAGCGTGGGACAGGGGCCAGATACGCAGTATTTT CSVGQGPDTQYF
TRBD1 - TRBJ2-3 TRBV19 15 TGTGCCAGTAGTGTCAGGCAGGGGGCCACAGATACGCAGTATTTT CASSVRQGATDTQYF
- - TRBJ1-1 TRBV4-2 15 TGTGCCAGCAGCCAAGACGGGGGTCGGGGCGGTGAAGCTTTCTTT CASSQDGGRGGEAFF
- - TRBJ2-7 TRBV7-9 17 TGTGCCAGCAGCCAAGTAGGGGGAAGTAGGGTTGTATACGAGCAGTACTTC CASSQVGGSRVVYEQYF
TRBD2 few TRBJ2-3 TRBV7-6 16 TGTGCCAGCAGCCTCTCTGGCGGGAGTTCAGCGGATACGCAGTATTTT CASSLSGGSSADTQYF
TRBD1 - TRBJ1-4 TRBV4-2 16 TGTGCCAGCAGCCAAGAGTTGGGACAGGGTAGTGAAAAACTGTTTTTT CASSQELGQGSEKLFF
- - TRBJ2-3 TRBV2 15 TGTGCCAGCGCACGGAGCCTAGCCGGCACAGATACGCAGTATTTT CASARSLAGTDTQYF
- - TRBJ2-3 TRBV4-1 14 TGCGCCAGCAGTCAAATCGCGGGGTCAGATACGCAGTATTTT CASSQIAGSDTQYF
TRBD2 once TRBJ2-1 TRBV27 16 TGTGCCAGCAGCTGGGTCACGGGACTAGCCTACAATGAGCAGTTCTTC CASSWVTGLAYNEQFF
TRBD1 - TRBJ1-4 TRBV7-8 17 TGTGCCAGCAGGGGGACAGGGCCTTGGGGAACTAATGAAAAACTGTTTTTT CASRGTGPWGTNEKLFF
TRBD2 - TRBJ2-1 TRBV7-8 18 TGTGCCAGCAGCTTAAGGCCGTTGACTAGCGTGATGGGCAATGAGCAGTTCTTC CASSLRPLTSVMGNEQFF
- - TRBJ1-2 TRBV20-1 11 TGCAGTGCCAAGGACTTCCATGGCTACACCTTC CSAKDFHGYTF
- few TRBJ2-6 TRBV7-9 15 TGTGCCAGCAGTCACACGGGGACTGGGGCCAACGTCCTGACTTTC CASSHTGTGANVLTF
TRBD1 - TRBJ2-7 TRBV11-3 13 TGTGCCAGCAGCTTACGACAGGGTAGCGAGCAGTACTTC CASSLRQGSEQYF
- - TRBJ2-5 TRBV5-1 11 TGCGCCAGCAGGGAGACAGAGACCCAGTACTTC CASRETETQYF
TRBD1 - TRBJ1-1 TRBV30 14 TGTGCCTGGGGGGGACAGGGAGGGGTCACTGAAGCTTTCTTT CAWGGQGGVTEAFF
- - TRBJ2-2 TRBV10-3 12 TGTGCCATCGCGACGAACACCGGGGAGCTGTTTTTT CAIATNTGELFF
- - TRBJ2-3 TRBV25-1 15 TGTGCCAGCAGTTTCCAAGAGGGTGACACAGATACGCAGTATTTT CASSFQEGDTDTQYF
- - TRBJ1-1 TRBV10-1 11 TGCGCCAGCAGCAGGGGAGCTGAAGCTTTCTTT CASSRGAEAFF
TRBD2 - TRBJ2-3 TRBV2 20 TGTGCCAGCAGTGAAGGGTTTGGCGGGGGGACATCCTCTAGCACAGATACGCAGTATTTT CASSEGFGGGTSSSTDTQYF
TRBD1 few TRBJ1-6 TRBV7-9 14 TGTGCCAGCAGCGCGGACAGGGGTAATTCACCCCTCCACTTT CASSADRGNSPLHF
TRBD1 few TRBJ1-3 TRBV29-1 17 TGCCGGTGGGGACAGGGGGCTAGAACTAATACTGGAAACACCATATATTTT CRWGQGARTNTGNTIYF
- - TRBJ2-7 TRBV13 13 TGTGCCAGCAGCTTTGAAGCGGCCTACGAGCAGTACTTC CASSFEAAYEQYF
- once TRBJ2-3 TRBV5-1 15 TGCGCCAGCAGCTGGTCTAGCGCGGGGACAGATACGCAGTATTTT CASSWSSAGTDTQYF
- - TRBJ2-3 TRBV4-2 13 TGTGCCAGCAGCCAAGATCCGACAGATACGCAGTATTTT CASSQDPTDTQYF
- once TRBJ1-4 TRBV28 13 TGTGCCAGCAGTTTCTTCAGGGGCGAAAAACTGTTTTTT CASSFFRGEKLFF
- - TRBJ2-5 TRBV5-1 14 TGCGCCAGCAGCTTGGAAGGCACAACGGGGACCCAGTACTTC CASSLEGTTGTQYF
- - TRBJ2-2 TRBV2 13 TGTGCCAGCATTAGTGCGAACACCGGGGAGCTGTTTTTT CASISANTGELFF
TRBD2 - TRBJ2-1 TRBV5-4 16 TGTGCCAGCAGCTTGGCCGGGGGGGCCGCCTACAATGAGCAGTTCTTC CASSLAGGAAYNEQFF
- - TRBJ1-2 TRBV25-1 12 TGTGCCAGCAGCTTGACTCTCGGAGGCTACACCTTC CASSLTLGGYTF
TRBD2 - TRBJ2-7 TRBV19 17 TGTGCCAGTAGCCTAGGGACTAGCGGGAGCCTCTCCTACGAGCAGTACTTC CASSLGTSGSLSYEQYF
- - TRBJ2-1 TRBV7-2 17 TGTGCCAGCAGCTTAAGTCTTGGGAGGAGCTCCTACAATGAGCAGTTCTTC CASSLSLGRSSYNEQFF
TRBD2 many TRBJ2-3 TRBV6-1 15 TGTGCCAGCAGTGGACTAGCGGGGGGGCCAGATACGCAGTATTTT CASSGLAGGPDTQYF
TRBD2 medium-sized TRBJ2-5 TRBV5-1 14 TGCGCCAGCAGCTTCGCAGCGGGGGGGCCTGCCCAGTACTTC CASSFAAGGPAQYF